This entry lists 27 T cell receptor beta chains sequenced from one sample in a study of T-cell memory formation after mild COVID-19. TCRdb independently ran MiXCR on the 5' RACE reads; one entry per CDR3 protein. The data hold under 300,000 distinct CDR3 sequences, with roughly 17% observed a single time. The material sequenced was PBMCs or a T cell subset sorted from them (not recorded which). These receptors originate from a man between 18 and 29 years old who had mild COVID-19 (a few samples of this study predate the infection). Cell type and time point are not known.

CDR3 residues: CASSYNYGYTF. The CDR3 DNA reads TGTGCCAGCAGTTACAACTATGGCTACACCTTC. The chain carries TRBV6-6 and TRBJ1-2; D remains unclear. This CDR3 is 11 amino acids long. The germline CDR1 and CDR2 sequences are MNHNY and SVGAGI (reference sequence). With 2 bases removed from V and 2 bases from J, the gap between germline ends came to 0 bases.

This clonotype was observed a few times. The rearrangement joins TRBV4-2 to TRBJ2-7, with no clear D. The germline CDR1 and CDR2 sequences are LGHNA and YNFKEQ. V gave up 0 bases and J gave up 7 bases, with 16 bases separating them. The CDR3 runs 15 residues. CDR3 residues: CASSQDTGLSSEQYF. Here the CDR3 DNA reads TGTGCCAGCAGCCAAGATACGGGCCTTTCGTCTGAGCAGTACTTC.

This clonotype appeared many times. The chain combines TRBV10-3 with TRBJ2-1; no reliable D call. The germline gives CDR1 ENHRY, CDR2 SYGVKD. The CDR3 is 14 residues long. V was trimmed by 4 bases and J by 2 bases, leaving 9 bases between them. Written as DNA, the CDR3 is TGTGCCATCAGTGTGGGGATCACCTACAATGAGCAGTTCTTC. Translating gives CAISVGITYNEQFF.

The chain couples TRBV20-1 to TRBJ2-1; 10 bases line up with TRBD2. The CDR3 has 15 residues. Trimming at V came to 4 bases and at J to 8 bases, leaving 11 bases not matched to a gene. CDR1 DFQATT and CDR2 SNEGSKA come from the germline V gene (reference sequence). The CDR3 bases are TGCAGTGCTAAGACCGGACTAGCGGCAATTCATGAGCAGTTCTTC. It translates to CSAKTGLAAIHEQFF.

The V call is TRBV6-6, the J call TRBJ1-1; D perhaps matches TRBD1 (6 bases). The V gene's germline CDR1 is MNHNY and CDR2 SVGAGI (reference sequence). The ends were cut back, 1 base at V and 3 bases at J, with 12 bases in the middle. CDR3 length: 15 amino acids. The CDR3 loop reads CASSYFHGQYTEAFF. CDR3 in DNA: TGTGCCAGCAGTTACTTTCACGGACAGTACACTGAAGCTTTCTTT.

Details on this clonotype: Given a much more abundant clone one base away, this may be a read error. Here the CDR3 reads CASSVELGAKQFF. As DNA, the CDR3 is TGTGCCAGCAGCGTAGAGTTAGGCGCGAAGCAGTTCTTC. The rearrangement joins TRBV9 to TRBJ2-1; no clear D. The ends were cut back, 0 bases at V and 11 bases at J, with 12 bases in the middle. The CDR3 runs 13 residues. The germline gives CDR1 SGDLS, CDR2 YYNGEE.

The chain uses TRBV29-1 and TRBJ1-2; maybe TRBD1 (5 bases). V gave up 6 bases and J gave up 1 base, with 9 bases separating them. This CDR3 comprises 12 residues. Germline V gene data show CDR1 as SQVTM and CDR2 as ANQGSEA. CDR3 DNA: TGCAGCGTGGGGGACGGTAACTATGGCTACACCTTC. Translated: CSVGDGNYGYTF. The entire variable domain, with the rest obtained from reference TRBV29-1 and TRBJ1-2, is as follows: SAVISQKPSRDICQRGTSLTIQCQVDSQVTMMFWYRQQPGQSLTLIATANQGSEATYESGFVIDKFPISRPNLTFSTLTVSNMSPEDSSIYLCSVGDGNYGYTFGSGTRLTVV.

The chain recombines TRBV5-1 with TRBJ2-4, with D tentatively TRBD1 or TRBD2 (5 bases each). This CDR3 spans 13 amino acids. Germline V CDR1 and CDR2: SGHRS, YFSETQ. The V gene lost 4 bases and the J gene lost 9 bases, with 14 bases spanning the gap. CDR3 sequence (DNA): TGCGCCAGCAGCGAGGGGACCAGAGGCATTCAGTACTTC. It encodes CASSEGTRGIQYF.

In this sample, this clonotype turned up a few times. V is TRBV4-3 and J is TRBJ1-5, with D unresolved. The CDR3 extends over 13 amino acids. From germline, CDR1 is LGHNA and CDR2 YSLEER. Trimming took off 0 bases at V and 4 bases at J, with 4 bases between the two ends. The CDR3 loop is CASSQDWNQPQHF. Written as DNA, the CDR3 is TGCGCCAGCAGCCAAGATTGGAATCAGCCCCAGCATTTT.

The rearrangement uses TRBV5-1 and TRBJ1-6; 7 nucleotides line up with TRBD1. The J segment lost 7 bases and the V segment lost 4 bases, leaving 5 bases of the junction unmatched. The germline V gene has CDR1 SGHRS and CDR2 YFSETQ. CDR3 length: 14 amino acids. The CDR3 spells CASSLQGQNSPLHF. CDR3 DNA: TGCGCCAGCAGCCTACAGGGGCAGAATTCACCCCTCCACTTT.

The chain is built from TRBV18 and TRBJ2-3, with D hard to call. This CDR3 has 14 amino acids. Trimming left V 2 bases short and J 6 bases short, with 12 bases between. Germline lookup yields CDR1 KGHSH and CDR2 LQKENI. The CDR3 DNA reads TGTGCCAGCTCACCAGGAGACGGCCTGGATACGCAGTATTTT. It encodes CASSPGDGLDTQYF.

The V and J genes are TRBV5-1 and TRBJ2-7, with D tentatively TRBD2 (6 bases). With 0 bases removed from V and 6 bases from J, the gap between germline ends came to 7 bases. The CDR3 totals 12 residues. Germline V gene data show CDR1 as SGHRS and CDR2 as YFSETQ. The CDR3, as DNA: TGCGCCAGCAGCTTGGGTAGCGGCGAGCAGTACTTC. Its protein product is CASSLGSGEQYF.

This clonotype occurred many times. This sequence joins TRBV7-2 and TRBJ2-5; D not resolved. The CDR3 length is 14 residues. Germline V gives CDR1 SGHTA, CDR2 FQGNSA. Trimming removed 0 bases from V and 0 bases from J, with 5 bases in between. The CDR3 nucleotides read TGTGCCAGCAGCTTAGCGAATCACCAAGAGACCCAGTACTTC. It yields the protein CASSLANHQETQYF.

This clonotype was seen ten or more times. DNA for the CDR3: TGTGCCAGCTCCTTCGCCCAGGGTAGGGCAGATACGCAGTATTTT. It yields the protein CASSFAQGRADTQYF. This sequence joins TRBV7-2 and TRBJ2-3; tentative D call: TRBD1 (5 bases). Germline-derived CDR1 and CDR2 are SGHTA and FQGNSA. The CDR3 is 15 residues long. Trimming removed 8 bases from V and 4 bases from J, with 19 bases in between.

This clonotype was detected a few times. V is TRBV7-2 and J is TRBJ2-5, with D possibly being TRBD2 (6 bases). The V gene's germline CDR1 is SGHTA and CDR2 FQGNSA. The ends were cut back, 5 bases at V and 9 bases at J, with 25 bases in the middle. CDR3 size: 16 residues. CDR3 nucleotides: TGTGCCAGCAGCCCCATCCCGGGACTGAGACAGTTTGCCCAGTACTTC. As protein: CASSPIPGLRQFAQYF.

The rearrangement joins TRBV7-9 to TRBJ2-7; the match to TRBD1 covers 9 bases. The CDR3 length is 14 residues. Germline V gene lookup returns CDR1 SEHNR and CDR2 FQNEAQ (reference sequence). The V and J ends lost 5 bases and 5 bases, in that order; junction bases with no gene match: 7. The CDR3 region is CASSPQGAGDEQYF. The CDR3 bases are TGTGCCAGCAGCCCACAGGGGGCAGGGGACGAGCAGTACTTC.

This sequence joins TRBV7-2 and TRBJ2-3; 14 bases line up with TRBD2. The V segment lost 3 bases and the J segment 6 bases; nucleotides outside the gene matches: 8. CDR1 and CDR2 (germline): SGHTA, FQGNSA. CDR3 size: 17 residues. The DNA for the CDR3 is TGTGCCAGCAGCTTGGCCTTGACTAGCGGGGGGGCTGATACGCAGTATTTT. Residues: CASSLALTSGGADTQYF.

V usage is TRBV7-9 and J usage is TRBJ2-5, with 8 bases lining up with TRBD2. The CDR3 is made up of 15 amino acids. Germline V lookup: CDR1 SEHNR, CDR2 FQNEAQ (reference sequence). The ends lost 1 base at V and 4 bases at J; junction bases unmatched: 5. The CDR3: CASSLGTSGLETQYF. CDR3 coding DNA: TGTGCCAGCAGCTTAGGTACTAGCGGTTTAGAGACCCAGTACTTC.

The V gene is TRBV7-2, the J gene TRBJ2-3; the D gene is possibly TRBD2 (6 bases). The V end lost 1 base, the J end lost 0 bases, and 20 bases lay between the germline ends. The germline CDR1 and CDR2 sequences are SGHTA and FQGNSA. This CDR3 has 19 amino acids. Here the CDR3 reads CASSLDGRQGPSSTDTQYF. CDR3 sequence (DNA): TGTGCCAGCAGCTTAGATGGGAGGCAGGGCCCTTCTAGCACAGATACGCAGTATTTT. Together with reference TRBV7-2 and TRBJ2-3, the CDR3 gives the full variable domain: GAGVSQSPSNKVTEKGKDVELRCDPISGHTALYWYRQSLGQGLEFLIYFQGNSAPDKSGLPSDRFSAERTGGSVSTLTIQRTQQEDSAVYLCASSLDGRQGPSSTDTQYFGPGTRLTVL.

In regard to this clonotype: At one end the junction does not follow the germline gene, possibly because of a read error. The genes are TRBV5-1 and TRBJ1-2, with D possibly TRBD1 on 6 matching bases. The germline V gene has CDR1 SGHRS and CDR2 YFSETQ. The CDR3 spans 16 residues. The CDR3 sequence: CDSSLATGRGGYGYTF. Written as DNA, the CDR3 is TGCGACAGCAGCTTGGCCACCGGCAGGGGAGGCTATGGCTACACCTTC.

This clonotype was observed a handful of times. The chain joins TRBV12-3 or TRBV12-4 to TRBJ2-5, with 13 bases identical to TRBD2. V was clipped by 6 bases and J by 5 bases; unmatched bases: 9. The CDR3 is 16 amino acids. This CDR3 is CASSRTSGGQGETQYF. The CDR3 DNA sequence: TGTGCCAGCAGCCGGACTAGCGGGGGTCAGGGGGAGACCCAGTACTTC.

V and J are TRBV5-1 and TRBJ2-1; D ambiguous. Germline V gene sequence: CDR1 SGHRS, CDR2 YFSETQ. CDR3 length: 12 residues. V was clipped by 0 bases and J by 10 bases, with 8 bases between them. CDR3 amino acids: CASSLESYEQFF. The CDR3 DNA sequence: TGCGCCAGCAGCTTGGAATCGTACGAGCAGTTCTTC.

This chain's CDR3 is CASSSPRGAVDEQFF. In DNA, the CDR3 is TGTGCCAGCAGCTCCCCTCGTGGGGCGGTGGATGAGCAGTTCTTC. The gene calls are TRBV5-4 and TRBJ2-1; TRBD1 is a possible D gene (5 bases). V lost 3 bases and J 8 bases, leaving 18 bases between the germline ends. CDR1 is SGHNT and CDR2 is YYREEE in the germline V gene (reference sequence). This CDR3 is 15 amino acids long.

In this sample, this clonotype turned up many times. The chain employs TRBV28 and TRBJ2-1; a weak D match, TRBD1 (6 bases). The V end lost 5 bases, the J end lost 10 bases, and 21 bases lay between the germline ends. The CDR3 has 15 amino acids. In germline, CDR1 is MDHEN, CDR2 SYDVKM. The CDR3 DNA sequence: TGTGCCAGCAGTACCGGGACACCCTTTTACTACGAGCAGTTCTTC. Translated, it gives CASSTGTPFYYEQFF.

This clonotype was detected only a few times. The CDR3 loop reads CASSFRDGGTYEQYF. CDR3 nucleotides: TGCGCCAGCAGCTTCCGGGACGGGGGGACCTACGAGCAGTACTTC. The J gene is TRBJ2-7, the V gene TRBV5-1; TRBD2 agrees at 7 bases. Germline V gene lookup returns CDR1 SGHRS and CDR2 YFSETQ. V shed 2 bases and J 2 bases; nucleotides not matched to a gene: 7. This CDR3 spans 15 amino acids. The full variable domain, rest sourced from reference TRBV5-1 and TRBJ2-7, is KAGVTQTPRYLIKTRGQQVTLSCSPISGHRSVSWYQQTPGQGLQFLFEYFSETQRNKGNFPGRFSGRQFSNSRSEMNVSTLELGDSALYLCASSFRDGGTYEQYFGPGTRLTVT.

This clonotype has ten or more counts. The V gene is TRBV7-9, the J gene TRBJ2-4; 8 bases line up with TRBD2. Trimming removed 5 bases from V and 6 bases from J; junction bases left unmatched: 3. The CDR3 length is 13 residues. Germline-derived CDR1 and CDR2 are SEHNR and FQNEAQ (reference sequence). CDR3 amino acids: CASSAAGGNIQYF. The DNA of the CDR3 is TGTGCCAGCAGCGCCGCGGGGGGAAACATTCAGTACTTC.

The genes are TRBV7-3 and TRBJ2-1; 12 bases match TRBD2. CDR3 length equals 18 residues. Per germline, CDR1 SGHTA and CDR2 FQGTGA. The V and J ends lost 2 bases and 0 bases, in that order; junction bases with no gene match: 5. The CDR3 protein is CASSLGASGGGSYNEQFF. CDR3 sequence (DNA): TGTGCCAGCAGCTTAGGCGCTAGCGGGGGGGGCTCCTACAATGAGCAGTTCTTC. Full variable domain (rest looked up from reference TRBV7-3 and TRBJ2-1): GAGVSQTPSNKVTEKGKYVELRCDPISGHTALYWYRQSLGQGPEFLIYFQGTGAADDSGLPNDRFFAVRPEGSVSTLKIQRTERGDSAVYLCASSLGASGGGSYNEQFFGPGTRLTVL.